This T cell receptor beta chain emerged from a study of T cell repertoires in cytomegalovirus infection. The germline V gene has CDR1 MNHEY and CDR2 SMNVEV (reference sequence). This CDR3 comprises 14 residues. Trimming at V came to 4 bases and at J to 0 bases, leaving 1 base not matched to a gene. There are a few counts of this clonotype. TCRdb used MiXCR to reprocess the reads, holding one entry per CDR3 protein. The sample lists fewer than 550,000 distinct CDR3 sequences, approximately 30% seen once, with around 15% in the top ten. Sequencing used PBMCs. V usage is TRBV27 and J usage is TRBJ2-3; 7 nucleotides agree with TRBD2. The clonotype was recovered from a human donor in good health (CMV status not recorded). Some clones in this sample may be carry-over from other donors' samples. CDR3 amino acids: CASSSGLSTDTQYF. The CDR3 DNA reads as TGTGCCAGCAGTTCGGGACTAAGCACAGATACGCAGTATTTT.